This T cell receptor (beta chain) stems from a study of T cell responses to AZD1222 COVID-19 vaccine. CDR1 SGDLS and CDR2 YYNGEE come from the germline V gene. The CDR3 covers 15 residues. The trim removed 1 base at V and 0 bases at J, leaving 4 bases unmatched. Study conclusions and caveats: Increases in Spike-specific TCR breadth and depth were seen after two AZD1222 doses.

Clones were sequenced by immunoSEQ multiplex PCR, and TCRdb holds only the in-frame ones, with some missing. In the table there are roughly 120,000 clones, approximately 94% of which are singletons. About this clone: Its antigen remains unknown.

The sequence derives from an adult in good health. V usage is TRBV9 and J usage is TRBJ2-7; 7 bases map to TRBD2. The specimen was peripheral blood, collected on day 0 of AZD1222 vaccination. The CDR3 loop is CASSVRGGSSYEQYF. The CDR3 DNA sequence: TGTGCCAGCAGCGTACGTGGCGGGAGCTCCTACGAGCAGTACTTC.